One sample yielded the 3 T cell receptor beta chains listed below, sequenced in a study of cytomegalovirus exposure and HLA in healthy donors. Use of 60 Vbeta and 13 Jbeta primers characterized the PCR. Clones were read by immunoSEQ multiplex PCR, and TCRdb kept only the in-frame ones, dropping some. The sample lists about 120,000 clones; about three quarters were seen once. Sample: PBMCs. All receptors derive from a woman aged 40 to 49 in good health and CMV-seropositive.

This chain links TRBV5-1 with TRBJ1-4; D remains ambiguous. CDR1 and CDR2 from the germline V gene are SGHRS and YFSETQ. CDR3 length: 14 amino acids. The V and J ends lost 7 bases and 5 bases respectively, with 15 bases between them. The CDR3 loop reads CASRTGLFNEKLFF. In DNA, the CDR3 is TGCGCCAGCCGTACTGGACTGTTCAATGAAAAACTGTTTTTT.

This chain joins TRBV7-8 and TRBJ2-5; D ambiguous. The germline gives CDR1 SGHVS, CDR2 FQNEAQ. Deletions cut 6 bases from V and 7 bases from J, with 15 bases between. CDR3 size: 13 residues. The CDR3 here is CASSSAFVVTQYF. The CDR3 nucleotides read TGTGCCAGCAGTAGTGCCTTTGTCGTGACCCAGTACTTC.

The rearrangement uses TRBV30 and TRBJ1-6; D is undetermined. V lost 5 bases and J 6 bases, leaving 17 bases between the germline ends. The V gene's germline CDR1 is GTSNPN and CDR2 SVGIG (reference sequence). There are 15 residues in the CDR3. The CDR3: CAWGAAGGPNSPLHF. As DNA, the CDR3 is TGTGCCTGGGGTGCCGCGGGAGGACCTAATTCACCCCTCCACTTT.